This T cell receptor beta chain is drawn from a study of response to subunit inactivated influenza vaccine. CDR1 is SGHRS, CDR2 YFSETQ, per germline. CDR3 length: 14 residues. V was pared by 0 bases and J by 7 bases, with 14 bases between. A single record per CDR3 protein comes from TCRdb applying MiXCR to the RT-PCR reads. The sample consists of around 790,000 distinct CDR3 sequences, approximately 22% of them appearing once. Sequenced here: PBMCs from blood, sampled about 5 days after vaccination. V usage is TRBV5-1 and J usage is TRBJ2-7; D is ambiguous. This receptor was identified in a man aged 45-60 years who received an inactivated influenza vaccine. The CDR3 bases are TGCGCCAGCAGCTTGGCCGGCCAAAGCCAGGAGCAGTACTTC. It yields the protein CASSLAGQSQEQYF.